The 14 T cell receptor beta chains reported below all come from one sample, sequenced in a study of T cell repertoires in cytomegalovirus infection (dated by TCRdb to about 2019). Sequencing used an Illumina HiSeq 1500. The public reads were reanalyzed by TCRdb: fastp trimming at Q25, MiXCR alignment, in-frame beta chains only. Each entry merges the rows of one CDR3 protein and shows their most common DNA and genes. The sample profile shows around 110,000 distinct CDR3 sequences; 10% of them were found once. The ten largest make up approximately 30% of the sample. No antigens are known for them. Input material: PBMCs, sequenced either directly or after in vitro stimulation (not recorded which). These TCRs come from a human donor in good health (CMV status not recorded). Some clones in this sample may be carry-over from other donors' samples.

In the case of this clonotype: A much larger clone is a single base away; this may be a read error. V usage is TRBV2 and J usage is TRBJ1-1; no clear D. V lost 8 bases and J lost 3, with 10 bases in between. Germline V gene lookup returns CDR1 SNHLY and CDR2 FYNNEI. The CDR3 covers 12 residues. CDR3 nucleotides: TGTGCCAGCGGTGCTCGGGACACTGAAGCTTTCTTT. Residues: CASGARDTEAFF.

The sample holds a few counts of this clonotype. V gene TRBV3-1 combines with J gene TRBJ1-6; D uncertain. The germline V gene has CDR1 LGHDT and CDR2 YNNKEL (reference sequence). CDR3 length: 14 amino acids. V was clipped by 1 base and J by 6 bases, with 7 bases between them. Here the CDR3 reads CASSQGEGNSPLHF. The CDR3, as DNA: TGTGCCAGCAGCCAAGGGGAGGGTAATTCACCCCTCCACTTT.

In DNA form, the CDR3 reads TGTGCCAGCAGTTGGGAACAACACACTGAAGCTTTCTTT. Amino acids: CASSWEQHTEAFF. The genes are TRBV11-2 and TRBJ1-1; the D is unclear. Germline V lookup: CDR1 SGHAT, CDR2 FQNNGV. The CDR3 loop spans 13 amino acids. Trimming took 6 bases from V and 3 from J, leaving 11 bases between them.

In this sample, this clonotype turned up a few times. The CDR3 bases are TGTGCCAGCAGCTCGAGGCGGGACTCTCAAAACTCCTACGAGCAGTACTTC. The encoded protein is CASSSRRDSQNSYEQYF. This chain joins TRBV7-6 and TRBJ2-7, with a possible D match to TRBD2 (6 bases). The V end was cut by 4 bases, the J end by 0 bases, with 19 bases between. The CDR3 runs to 17 residues. Per the germline V gene, CDR1 is SGHVS and CDR2 is FNYEAQ.

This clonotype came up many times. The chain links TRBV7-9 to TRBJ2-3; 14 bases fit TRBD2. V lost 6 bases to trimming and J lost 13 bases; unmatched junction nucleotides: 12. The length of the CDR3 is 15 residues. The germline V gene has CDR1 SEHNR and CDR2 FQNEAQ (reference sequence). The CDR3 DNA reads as TGTGCCAGCAGGTCGGGACTAGCGGGAGCGTCATCGGAGTATTTT. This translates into CASRSGLAGASSEYF.

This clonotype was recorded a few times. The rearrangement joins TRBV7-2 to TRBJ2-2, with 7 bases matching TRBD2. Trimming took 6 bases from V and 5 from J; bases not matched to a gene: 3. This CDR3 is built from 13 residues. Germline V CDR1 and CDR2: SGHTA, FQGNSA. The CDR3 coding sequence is TGTGCCAGCAGAAAGCGGGGAACCGGGGAGCTGTTTTTT. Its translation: CASRKRGTGELFF.

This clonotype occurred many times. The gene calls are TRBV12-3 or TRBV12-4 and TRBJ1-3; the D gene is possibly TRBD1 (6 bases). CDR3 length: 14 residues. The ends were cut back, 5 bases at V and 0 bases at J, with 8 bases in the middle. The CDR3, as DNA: TGTGCCAGCAGTCAGGGGAACTCTGGAAACACCATATATTTT. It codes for CASSQGNSGNTIYF.

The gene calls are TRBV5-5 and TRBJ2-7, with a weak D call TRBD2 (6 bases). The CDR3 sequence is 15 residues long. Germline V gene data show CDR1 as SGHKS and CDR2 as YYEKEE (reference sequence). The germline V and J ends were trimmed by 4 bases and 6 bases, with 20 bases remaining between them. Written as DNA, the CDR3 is TGTGCCAGCAGCCGAGAACTAGGAGGGGTTTTCGAGCAGTACGTC. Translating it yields CASSRELGGVFEQYV.

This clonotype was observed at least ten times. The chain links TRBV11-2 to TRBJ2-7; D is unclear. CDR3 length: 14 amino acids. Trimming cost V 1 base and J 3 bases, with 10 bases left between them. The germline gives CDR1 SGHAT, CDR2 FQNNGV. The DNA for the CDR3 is TGTGCCAGCAGCTTAGCTCAATCCCTCTACGAGCAGTACGTC. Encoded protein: CASSLAQSLYEQYV.

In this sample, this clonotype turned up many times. The CDR3 nucleotides are TGTGCCAGCAGCTTAGATTCAGGGGGCACTGAAGCTTTCTTT. Translating it yields CASSLDSGGTEAFF. The chain carries TRBV7-2 and TRBJ1-1, with 7 bases identical to TRBD1. Germline V gives CDR1 SGHTA, CDR2 FQGNSA. CDR3 size: 14 residues. V shed 1 base, J shed 4 bases, and the junction held 3 bases outside the gene matches.

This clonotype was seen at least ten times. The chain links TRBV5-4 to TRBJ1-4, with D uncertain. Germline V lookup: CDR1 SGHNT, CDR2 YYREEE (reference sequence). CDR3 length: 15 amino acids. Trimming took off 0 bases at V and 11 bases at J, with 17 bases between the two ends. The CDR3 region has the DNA TGTGCCAGCAGCTTGGCTGGGGAGGGTAGGAGGAAACTGTTTTTT. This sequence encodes CASSLAGEGRRKLFF.

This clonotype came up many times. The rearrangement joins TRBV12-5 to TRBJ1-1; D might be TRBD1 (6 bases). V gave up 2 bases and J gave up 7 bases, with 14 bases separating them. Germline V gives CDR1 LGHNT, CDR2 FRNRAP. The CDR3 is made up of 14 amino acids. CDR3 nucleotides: TGTGCTAGTGGTTTGCTATTAGGACAGAATGAAGCTTTCTTT. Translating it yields CASGLLLGQNEAFF.

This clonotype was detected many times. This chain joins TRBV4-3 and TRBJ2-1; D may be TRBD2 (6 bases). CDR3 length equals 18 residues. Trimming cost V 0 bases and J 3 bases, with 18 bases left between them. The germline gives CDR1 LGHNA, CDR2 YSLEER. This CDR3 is CASSQEGGYGGLYNEQFF. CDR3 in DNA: TGCGCCAGCAGCCAAGAGGGAGGATACGGGGGACTCTACAATGAGCAGTTCTTC.

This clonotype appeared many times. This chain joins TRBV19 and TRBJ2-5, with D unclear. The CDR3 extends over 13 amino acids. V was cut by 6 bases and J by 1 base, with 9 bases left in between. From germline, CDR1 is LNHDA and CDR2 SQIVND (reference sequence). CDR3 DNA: TGTGCCAGTAGACTCCTGGGCCAAGAGACCCAGTACTTC. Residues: CASRLLGQETQYF.